These 9 T cell receptor beta chains share one sample of origin, sequenced in a study of T cells after somatic rescue of genetic block. Sequencing was performed with immunoSEQ multiplex PCR; in TCRdb, only in-frame clones are kept and a portion is missing. The sample holds some 67,000 clones; about 92% are singletons and the top ten take about 3%. The sequencing input was peripheral blood mononuclear cells (PBMCs). Receptors originate from a middle-aged man.

The gene calls are TRBV25-1 and TRBJ2-2; D unresolved. CDR1 and CDR2 from the germline V gene are MGHDK and SYGVNS. V lost 4 bases, J lost 4 bases, and 7 bases lay in between. The CDR3 extends over 13 amino acids. This chain's CDR3 is CASSVHSTGELFF. The CDR3 DNA is TGTGCCAGCAGTGTTCATTCCACCGGGGAGCTGTTTTTT.

The chain carries TRBV18 and TRBJ1-2; D is unresolved. CDR1 and CDR2 from the germline V gene are KGHSH and LQKENI. The CDR3 consists of 13 residues. Trimming pared 3 bases from V and 2 bases from J, leaving 7 bases between. The DNA of the CDR3 is TGTGCCAGCTCACCCGGATCCAACTATGGCTACACCTTC. Amino acids: CASSPGSNYGYTF.

This sequence joins TRBV9 and TRBJ1-2; D unresolved. CDR3 length: 13 amino acids. Per germline, CDR1 SGDLS and CDR2 YYNGEE. V dropped 5 bases and J dropped 8 bases, with 16 bases sitting between them. The CDR3 protein is CASSTGSSEGYTF. The CDR3, as DNA: TGTGCCAGCAGTACCGGGAGCTCAGAAGGCTACACCTTC. Supplemented by reference TRBV9 and TRBJ1-2, the full variable domain reads DSGVTQTPKHLITATGQRVTLRCSPRSGDLSVYWYQQSLDQGLQFLIQYYNGEERAKGNILERFSAQQFPDLHSELNLSSLELGDSALYFCASSTGSSEGYTFGSGTRLTVV.

The chain combines TRBV23-1 with TRBJ1-5; D is unresolved. TRBV23-1 is an ORF, and what it does is uncertain. V was clipped by 1 base and J by 6 bases, with 16 bases between them. The CDR3 is made up of 16 amino acids. CDR3 DNA: TGCGCCAGCAGTCAATGGGTTGGCCGCGGGGTTCAGCCCCAGCATTTT. The encoded protein is CASSQWVGRGVQPQHF.

In DNA, the CDR3 is TGTGCCAGCAGTCCTAGACCGGGACAGGGGGATGGCTACACCTTC. Protein sequence: CASSPRPGQGDGYTF. The rearrangement uses TRBV9 and TRBJ1-2, with 11 bases fitting TRBD1. The CDR3 loop spans 15 amino acids. CDR1 is SGDLS, CDR2 YYNGEE, per germline. V trimming: 5 bases; J trimming: 6 bases; junction bases outside the gene matches: 9.

The gene calls are TRBV11-2 and TRBJ2-1; possible D gene TRBD1, 6 bases. The germline CDR1 and CDR2 sequences are SGHAT and FQNNGV. V lost 5 bases to trimming and J lost 4 bases, with 15 bases between them. The CDR3 consists of 15 residues. CDR3 protein: CASSQIRGTYNEQFF. Here the CDR3 DNA reads TGTGCCAGCAGCCAAATCAGGGGAACGTACAATGAGCAGTTCTTC. Using reference TRBV11-2 and TRBJ2-1 for the parts outside the CDR3, the full variable domain is EAGVAQSPRYKIIEKRQSVAFWCNPISGHATLYWYQQILGQGPKLLIQFQNNGVVDDSQLPKDRFSAERLKGVDSTLKIQPAKLEDSAVYLCASSQIRGTYNEQFFGPGTRLTVL.

The chain recombines TRBV7-8 with TRBJ2-5, with 10 bases lining up with TRBD1. Near its end, the DNA agrees better with TRBJ2-7, so the J call may be wrong. The CDR3 is made up of 16 amino acids. Germline CDR1 is SGHVS and CDR2 is FQNEAQ. CDR3 amino acids: CASSLGSGTGVVEQYF. DNA for the CDR3: TGTGCCAGCAGCTTAGGGTCGGGGACAGGGGTAGTCGAGCAGTACTTC.

The chain combines TRBV11-3 with TRBJ2-3; D call uncertain. The germline gives CDR1 SGHNT, CDR2 YENEEA. The CDR3 consists of 15 residues. V was trimmed by 5 bases and J by 0 bases, leaving 12 bases between them. CDR3: CASSQGIGSTDTQYF. CDR3 in DNA: TGTGCCAGCAGCCAAGGCATAGGGAGCACAGATACGCAGTATTTT.

This chain links TRBV4-1 with TRBJ1-5; 7 positions agree with TRBD1. This CDR3 spans 14 amino acids. Germline lookup yields CDR1 MGHRA and CDR2 YSYEKL. With 4 bases clipped from V and 2 bases from J, the junction kept 2 bases outside the gene matches. The CDR3 reads CASSLGQGNQPQHF. For the CDR3, the DNA is TGCGCCAGCAGCCTCGGACAGGGCAATCAGCCCCAGCATTTT.